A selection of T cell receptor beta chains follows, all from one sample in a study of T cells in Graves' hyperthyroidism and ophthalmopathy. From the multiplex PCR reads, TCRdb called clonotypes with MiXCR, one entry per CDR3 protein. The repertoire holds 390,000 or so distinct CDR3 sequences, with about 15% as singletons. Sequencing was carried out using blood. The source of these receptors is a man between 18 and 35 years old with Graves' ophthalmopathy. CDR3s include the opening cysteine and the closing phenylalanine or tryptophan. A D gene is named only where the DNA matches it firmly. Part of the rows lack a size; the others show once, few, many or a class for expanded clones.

CDR3 protein: CSARGGTGVSNQPQYF
CDR3 DNA: TGCAGTGCTAGAGGGGGAACAGGGGTTAGCAATCAGCCCCAGTATTTT
J gene: TRBJ2-3
D gene: TRBD1
V gene: TRBV20-1
clone size: .

CDR3 protein: CASSILPGTPGGETQYF
CDR3 DNA: TGTGCCAGCAGTATCCTACCCGGGACACCTGGGGGGGAGACCCAGTACTTC
J gene: TRBJ2-5
D gene: .
V gene: TRBV6-1
clone size: many

CDR3 protein: CASSLAGSGPNEQFF
CDR3 DNA: TGCGCCAGCAGCTTGGCAGGGTCAGGTCCCAATGAGCAGTTCTTC
J gene: TRBJ2-1
D gene: .
V gene: TRBV5-1
clone size: many

CDR3 protein: CASSLRGERDEQYF
CDR3 DNA: TGTGCCAGCAGCTTAAGGGGGGAAAGGGACGAGCAGTACTTC
J gene: TRBJ2-7
D gene: .
V gene: TRBV7-9
clone size: many

CDR3 protein: CASSLEGEATNEKLFF
CDR3 DNA: TGTGCCAGCAGTTTGGAAGGGGAGGCAACTAATGAAAAACTGTTTTTT
J gene: TRBJ1-4
D gene: .
V gene: TRBV6-1
clone size: many

CDR3 protein: CSARSGLAGGETQYF
CDR3 DNA: TGCAGTGCTAGATCAGGACTAGCGGGGGGGGAGACCCAGTACTTC
J gene: TRBJ2-5
D gene: TRBD2
V gene: TRBV20-1
clone size: .

CDR3 protein: CATLDGSYEQYF
CDR3 DNA: TGTGCCACCCTGGACGGATCCTACGAGCAGTACTTC
J gene: TRBJ2-7
D gene: .
V gene: TRBV7-9
clone size: many

CDR3 protein: CASSPPHGLSGNTIYF
CDR3 DNA: TGTGCCAGCTCACCACCGCACGGACTCTCTGGAAACACCATATATTTT
J gene: TRBJ1-3
D gene: .
V gene: TRBV18
clone size: .

CDR3 protein: CASSKDNTGHLNYGYTF
CDR3 DNA: TGTGCCAGCAGTAAAGATAACACGGGCCATCTAAACTATGGCTACACCTTC
J gene: TRBJ1-2
D gene: .
V gene: TRBV2
clone size: many

CDR3 protein: CASRGGGDRDRNSNEQFF
CDR3 DNA: TGTGCCAGCAGGGGGGGTGGGGATCGGGACAGAAATTCCAATGAGCAGTTCTTC
J gene: TRBJ2-1
D gene: .
V gene: TRBV9
clone size: few

CDR3 protein: CASSLGEPYGYTF
CDR3 DNA: TGCGCCAGCAGCTTGGGGGAACCTTATGGCTACACCTTC
J gene: TRBJ1-2
D gene: .
V gene: TRBV5-1
clone size: many

CDR3 protein: CASSPTGNTYEQYF
CDR3 DNA: TGTGCCAGCAGCCCGACAGGGAATACCTACGAGCAGTACTTC
J gene: TRBJ2-7
D gene: TRBD1
V gene: TRBV7-9
clone size: many

CDR3 protein: CSALPGYNEQFF
CDR3 DNA: TGCAGTGCCCTACCCGGCTACAATGAGCAGTTCTTC
J gene: TRBJ2-1
D gene: .
V gene: TRBV20-1
clone size: few

CDR3 protein: CASIKGAGGSTDTQYF
CDR3 DNA: TGTGCCAGCATTAAAGGAGCGGGAGGGAGCACAGATACGCAGTATTTT
J gene: TRBJ2-3
D gene: TRBD2
V gene: TRBV6-2/TRBV6-3
clone size: many

CDR3 protein: CATSGSSGGPNEQFF
CDR3 DNA: TGTGCCACCAGCGGGAGTTCAGGGGGACCTAATGAGCAGTTCTTC
J gene: TRBJ2-1
D gene: TRBD1
V gene: TRBV15
clone size: few

CDR3 protein: CASSLERGAGEQYF
CDR3 DNA: TGTGCCAGCAGTTTAGAGCGGGGGGCCGGAGAGCAGTACTTC
J gene: TRBJ2-7
D gene: TRBD2
V gene: TRBV12-3/TRBV12-4
clone size: many

CDR3 protein: CAIRDMGNEQFF
CDR3 DNA: TGTGCCATCAGGGATATGGGGAATGAGCAGTTCTTC
J gene: TRBJ2-1
D gene: .
V gene: TRBV10-3
clone size: many

CDR3 protein: CASSYSIDVVGDTEAFF
CDR3 DNA: TGTGCCAGCAGTTACTCGATTGACGTGGTCGGGGACACTGAAGCTTTCTTT
J gene: TRBJ1-1
D gene: .
V gene: TRBV6-6
clone size: many

CDR3 protein: CASSFGTGGTRELFF
CDR3 DNA: TGTGCCAGCAGTTTCGGGACAGGGGGCACCCGGGAGCTGTTTTTT
J gene: TRBJ2-2
D gene: TRBD1
V gene: TRBV27
clone size: .

CDR3 protein: CASSPWATGASGYTF
CDR3 DNA: TGTGCCAGCAGTCCTTGGGCGACAGGGGCGTCTGGCTACACCTTC
J gene: TRBJ1-2
D gene: TRBD1
V gene: TRBV27
clone size: few

CDR3 protein: CASAVSGGLEQYF
CDR3 DNA: TGTGCCAGCGCCGTTAGTGGGGGGCTTGAGCAGTACTTC
J gene: TRBJ2-7
D gene: .
V gene: TRBV6-1
clone size: many

CDR3 protein: CASSYDRPHATNEKLFF
CDR3 DNA: TGTGCCAGCAGTTACGACAGGCCCCATGCAACTAATGAAAAACTGTTTTTT
J gene: TRBJ1-4
D gene: .
V gene: TRBV6-6
clone size: many

CDR3 protein: CASSPAPGQTYEQYF
CDR3 DNA: TGTGCCAGCAGCCCCGCCCCGGGACAGACCTACGAGCAGTACTTC
J gene: TRBJ2-7
D gene: TRBD1
V gene: TRBV3-1
clone size: many

CDR3 protein: CASSRGTSGRAYNEQFF
CDR3 DNA: TGTGCCAGCAGCCGCGGGACTAGCGGGAGGGCCTACAATGAGCAGTTCTTC
J gene: TRBJ2-1
D gene: TRBD2
V gene: TRBV6-1
clone size: .

CDR3 protein: CASREGLAGGGEETQYF
CDR3 DNA: TGTGCCAGCAGGGAGGGACTAGCGGGGGGCGGAGAAGAGACCCAGTACTTC
J gene: TRBJ2-5
D gene: TRBD2
V gene: TRBV2
clone size: .

CDR3 protein: CASSDGSADTQYF
CDR3 DNA: TGCGCCAGCAGTGATGGTAGTGCAGATACGCAGTATTTT
J gene: TRBJ2-3
D gene: .
V gene: TRBV10-2
clone size: few

CDR3 protein: CASRPGTGEGNIQYF
CDR3 DNA: TGTGCCAGCAGGCCCGGGACAGGGGAGGGGAACATTCAGTACTTC
J gene: TRBJ2-4
D gene: TRBD1
V gene: TRBV7-9
clone size: .

CDR3 protein: CASSLEPSPYEQYF
CDR3 DNA: TGTGCCAGCAGTTTGGAGCCTTCTCCGTACGAGCAGTACTTC
J gene: TRBJ2-7
D gene: .
V gene: TRBV27
clone size: many

CDR3 protein: CASDLSGRDTGELFF
CDR3 DNA: TGTGCCAGCGACCTTAGCGGGAGGGACACCGGGGAGCTGTTTTTT
J gene: TRBJ2-2
D gene: TRBD2
V gene: TRBV12-3/TRBV12-4
clone size: many

CDR3 protein: CASSLSRSLRGADEQYF
CDR3 DNA: TGCGCCAGCAGCTTAAGTCGAAGCCTAAGGGGCGCGGACGAGCAGTACTTC
J gene: TRBJ2-7
D gene: .
V gene: TRBV5-1
clone size: few

CDR3 protein: CASSEQGLGANVLTF
CDR3 DNA: TGTGCCAGCAGCGAACAGGGGCTTGGGGCCAACGTCCTGACTTTC
J gene: TRBJ2-6
D gene: TRBD1
V gene: TRBV9
clone size: .

CDR3 protein: CSGGGATKNIQYF
CDR3 DNA: TGCAGCGGGGGGGGGGCGACAAAAAACATTCAGTACTTC
J gene: TRBJ2-4
D gene: .
V gene: TRBV29-1
clone size: .

CDR3 protein: CSARDSKREPLFTDTQYF
CDR3 DNA: TGCAGTGCTAGAGATTCCAAGCGGGAGCCCCTATTCACAGATACGCAGTATTTT
J gene: TRBJ2-3
D gene: TRBD2
V gene: TRBV20-1
clone size: many

CDR3 protein: CASSLYEYEKLFF
CDR3 DNA: TGTGCCAGCAGCTTATATGAGTATGAAAAACTGTTTTTT
J gene: TRBJ1-4
D gene: .
V gene: TRBV7-3
clone size: many

CDR3 protein: CASSYPPTGGTYEQYF
CDR3 DNA: TGTGCCAGCAGTTACCCCCCGACCGGGGGGACCTACGAGCAGTACTTC
J gene: TRBJ2-7
D gene: TRBD2
V gene: TRBV6-6
clone size: few

CDR3 protein: CASSLIFYEQYF
CDR3 DNA: TGTGCCAGCAGTCTAATTTTCTACGAGCAGTACTTC
J gene: TRBJ2-7
D gene: .
V gene: TRBV6-1
clone size: few

CDR3 protein: CSARSWGAGGSNEQFF
CDR3 DNA: TGCAGTGCTAGAAGCTGGGGTGCGGGGGGGAGTAATGAGCAGTTCTTC
J gene: TRBJ2-1
D gene: TRBD2
V gene: TRBV20-1
clone size: many

CDR3 protein: CASSLGGTAYEQYF
CDR3 DNA: TGTGCCAGCTCACTGGGGGGGACAGCCTACGAGCAGTACTTC
J gene: TRBJ2-7
D gene: .
V gene: TRBV18
clone size: many

CDR3 protein: CASSHWSTDTQYF
CDR3 DNA: TGTGCCAGCAGCCACTGGAGCACAGATACGCAGTATTTT
J gene: TRBJ2-3
D gene: .
V gene: TRBV5-6
clone size: .

CDR3 protein: CASSVVPSPSGELFF
CDR3 DNA: TGTGCCAGCAGCGTAGTCCCAAGCCCGTCCGGGGAGCTGTTTTTT
J gene: TRBJ2-2
D gene: .
V gene: TRBV9
clone size: many

CDR3 protein: CASSLAHRGRPHSGANVLTF
CDR3 DNA: TGTGCCAGCAGCTTAGCGCATAGGGGCCGTCCTCATTCTGGGGCCAACGTCCTGACTTTC
J gene: TRBJ2-6
D gene: .
V gene: TRBV7-9
clone size: .

CDR3 protein: CASSVGTVYGYTF
CDR3 DNA: TGTGCCAGCAGCGTAGGAACGGTCTATGGCTACACCTTC
J gene: TRBJ1-2
D gene: .
V gene: TRBV9
clone size: .

CDR3 protein: CASSLNRAGGDTQYF
CDR3 DNA: TGTGCCAGCAGCTTGAACCGCGCGGGAGGAGATACGCAGTATTTT
J gene: TRBJ2-3
D gene: TRBD2
V gene: TRBV7-9
clone size: .

CDR3 protein: CASSESGTKSYEQYF
CDR3 DNA: TGTGCCAGCAGCGAGTCTGGGACTAAGTCCTACGAGCAGTACTTC
J gene: TRBJ2-7
D gene: TRBD2
V gene: TRBV9
clone size: few

CDR3 protein: CASSQDLLAGVTAEQFF
CDR3 DNA: TGCGCCAGCAGCCAAGATCTTCTAGCGGGAGTAACGGCGGAGCAGTTCTTC
J gene: TRBJ2-1
D gene: TRBD2
V gene: TRBV4-1
clone size: few